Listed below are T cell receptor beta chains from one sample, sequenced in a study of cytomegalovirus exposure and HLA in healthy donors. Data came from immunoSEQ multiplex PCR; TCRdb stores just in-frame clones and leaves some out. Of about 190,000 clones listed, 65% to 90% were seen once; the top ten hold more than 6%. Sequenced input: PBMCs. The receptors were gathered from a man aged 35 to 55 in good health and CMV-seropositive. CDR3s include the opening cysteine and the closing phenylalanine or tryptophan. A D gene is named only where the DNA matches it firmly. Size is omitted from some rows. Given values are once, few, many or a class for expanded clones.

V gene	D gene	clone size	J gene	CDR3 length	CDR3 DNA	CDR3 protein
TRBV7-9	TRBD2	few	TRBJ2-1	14	TGTGCCAGCAGCTTAGGGACTAGCGGGAATGAGCAGTTCTTC	CASSLGTSGNEQFF
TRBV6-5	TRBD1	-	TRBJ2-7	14	TGTGCCAGCAGCCTGGGACAGGGGAGCTACGAGCAGTACTTC	CASSLGQGSYEQYF
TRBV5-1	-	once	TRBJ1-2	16	TGCGCCAGCAGCTTGGATATCGGGGGATTAGGGTATGGCTACACCTTC	CASSLDIGGLGYGYTF
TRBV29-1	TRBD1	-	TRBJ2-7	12	TGCAGCGCCCGGACAGGGGGTTACGAGCAGTACTTC	CSARTGGYEQYF
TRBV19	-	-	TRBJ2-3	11	TGTGCCAGTAGTATCGGGGATACGCAGTATTTT	CASSIGDTQYF
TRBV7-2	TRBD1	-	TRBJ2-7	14	TGTGCCAGCAGCTTAGAACAGGGGGCCTACGAGCAGTACTTC	CASSLEQGAYEQYF
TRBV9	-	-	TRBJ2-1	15	TGTGCCAGCAGCGTAGAGGTCGGAACCATCAATGAGCGGTTCTTC	CASSVEVGTINERFF
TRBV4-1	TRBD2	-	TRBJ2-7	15	TGCGCCAGCAGCCCACAGCGGGAAATTCTCTACGAGCAGTACTTC	CASSPQREILYEQYF
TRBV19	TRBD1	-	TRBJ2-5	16	TGTGCCAGTACCCAACAGGGGACGATGTACCAAGAGACCCAGTACTTC	CASTQQGTMYQETQYF
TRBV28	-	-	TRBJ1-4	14	TGTGCCAGCAGTTTCCCTCCGATTAGTGAAAAACTGTTTTTT	CASSFPPISEKLFF
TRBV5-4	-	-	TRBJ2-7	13	TGTGCCAGCAGCTTTCAGGGTAACTACGAGCAGTACTTC	CASSFQGNYEQYF
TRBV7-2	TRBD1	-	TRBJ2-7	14	TGTGCCAGCAGCCTTCGGACAGGGTGGCAAGAGCAGTACTTC	CASSLRTGWQEQYF
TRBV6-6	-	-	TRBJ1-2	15	TGTGCCAGCAGTTACAGCCAGGCCGCGCCCAATGGCTACACCTTC	CASSYSQAAPNGYTF
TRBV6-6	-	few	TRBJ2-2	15	TGTGCCAGCAGTTGGGCGGGGCCGAACACCGGGGAGCTGTTTTTT	CASSWAGPNTGELFF
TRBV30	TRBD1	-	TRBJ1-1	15	TGTGCCTGGAGCGGACCCCGGGACAGGGATACGGTAGCTTTCTTT	CAWSGPRDRDTVAFF
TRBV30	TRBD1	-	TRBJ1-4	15	TGTGCCTGGAGTATTAAGACAGGGGCTTATGAAAAACTGTTTTTT	CAWSIKTGAYEKLFF
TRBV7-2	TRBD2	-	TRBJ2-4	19	TGTGCCAGCAGCTTAGCACTAGCGGGGGGGCCGGTTTCCAAAAACATTCAGTACTTC	CASSLALAGGPVSKNIQYF
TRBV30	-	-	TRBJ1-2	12	TGTGCCTGGAGTGGCGTGTTCTATGGCTACACCTTC	CAWSGVFYGYTF
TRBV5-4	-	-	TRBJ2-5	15	TGTGCCAGCAGCTTGAGGGGGGGCCCCGAAGAGACCCAGTACTTC	CASSLRGGPEETQYF
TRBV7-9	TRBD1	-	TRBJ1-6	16	TGTGCCAGCAGTCCCCAAGGGGGCTACGGATGGTCACCCCTCCACTTT	CASSPQGGYGWSPLHF
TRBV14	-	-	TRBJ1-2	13	TGTGCCACCGCGCGGGGGGGAGTTGGGGGCTACACCTTC	CATARGGVGGYTF
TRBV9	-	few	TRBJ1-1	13	TGTGCCAGCAGCGTAGGTGGGAGCACTGAAGCTTTCTTT	CASSVGGSTEAFF
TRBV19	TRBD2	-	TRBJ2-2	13	TGTGCCAGTAATCGGGGGGACACCGGGGAGCTGTTTTTT	CASNRGDTGELFF
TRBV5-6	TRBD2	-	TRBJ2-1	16	TGTGCCAGCAGCGAACCGGGACTAGCGGCCTACAATGAGCAGTTCTTC	CASSEPGLAAYNEQFF
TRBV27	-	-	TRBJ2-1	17	TGTGCCAGCAGTGCCTCCCGACAGGCCTCCACCTACAATGAGCAGTTCTTC	CASSASRQASTYNEQFF
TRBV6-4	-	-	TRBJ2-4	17	TGTGCCAGCAGTGACTTGGGTCCTGGTTCGGGCGGGGAGATTCAGTACTTC	CASSDLGPGSGGEIQYF
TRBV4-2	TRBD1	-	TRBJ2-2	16	TGTGCCAGCAGCCGATCCGGGACAGGGAACACCGGGGAGCTGTTTTTT	CASSRSGTGNTGELFF
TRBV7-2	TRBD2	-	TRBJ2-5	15	TGTGCCAGCAGCTTTACTAGCGGGTACCAAGAGACCCAGTACTTC	CASSFTSGYQETQYF
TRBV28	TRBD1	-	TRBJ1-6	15	TGTGCCAGCAACTTATCACAGGGGAACCATTCACCCCTCCACTTT	CASNLSQGNHSPLHF
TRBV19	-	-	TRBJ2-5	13	TGTGCCAGTTCTCGGGGTTTGAGGGAGACCCAGTACTTC	CASSRGLRETQYF
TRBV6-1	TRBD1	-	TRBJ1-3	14	TGTGCCAGCAGAACAGGGGCCTCTGGAAACACCATATATTTT	CASRTGASGNTIYF
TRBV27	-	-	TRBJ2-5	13	TGTGCCAGCACCCTAGGGCGGGGAGAGACCCAGTACTTC	CASTLGRGETQYF
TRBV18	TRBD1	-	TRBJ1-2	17	TGTGCCAGCTCACCACGGACGGCAGGGGGCATTAACAATGGCTACACCTTC	CASSPRTAGGINNGYTF
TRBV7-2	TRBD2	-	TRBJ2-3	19	TGTGCCAGCAGCTTAGTGGGTCTTAGCGGGGGGGCGGGCACAGATACGCAGTATTTT	CASSLVGLSGGAGTDTQYF
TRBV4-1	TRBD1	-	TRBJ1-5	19	TGCGCCAGCAGCCGATCCGGGACAGGGGGGTCGTATAGCAATCAGCCCCAGCATTTT	CASSRSGTGGSYSNQPQHF
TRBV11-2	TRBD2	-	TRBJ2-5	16	TGTGCCAGCAGCCAAACCTTAGCGGGGGGCCAAGAGACCCAGTACTTC	CASSQTLAGGQETQYF
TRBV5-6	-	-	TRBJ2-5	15	TGTGCCAGCAGCTTGGTAGGCGGGGAGCAAGAGACCCAGTACTTC	CASSLVGGEQETQYF
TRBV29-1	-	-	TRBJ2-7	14	TGCAGCGTTTTAGGAGGGGCCAGCTCCTACGAGCAGTACTTC	CSVLGGASSYEQYF
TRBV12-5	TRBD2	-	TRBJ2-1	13	TGTGCTAGACAAGCGGGGGGGCGTGATGAGCAGTTCTTC	CARQAGGRDEQFF
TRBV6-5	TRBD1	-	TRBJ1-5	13	TGTGCCAGCAGTTACGACAGGGATCAGCCCCAGCATTTT	CASSYDRDQPQHF
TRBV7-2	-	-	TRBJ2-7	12	TGTGCCAGCAGCTTAGTGGTCAGCGAGCAGTACTTC	CASSLVVSEQYF
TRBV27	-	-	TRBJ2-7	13	TGTGCCAGCAGGCCCCAGGGTGCCTACGAGCAGTACTTC	CASRPQGAYEQYF
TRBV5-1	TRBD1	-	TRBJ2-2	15	TGCGCCAGCAGCGCCAGGGGGCGACGGACCGGGGAGCTGTTTTTT	CASSARGRRTGELFF
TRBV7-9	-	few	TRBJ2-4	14	TGTGCCAGCAGCTCACCCGGGACCAAAAACATTCAGTACTTC	CASSSPGTKNIQYF
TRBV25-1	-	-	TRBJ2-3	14	TGTGCCAGCAATAATTTCCGGAGCACAGATACGCAGTATTTT	CASNNFRSTDTQYF